Listed below are T cell receptor beta chains from one sample, sequenced in a study of T cells after yellow fever vaccination. Via MiXCR, TCRdb re-called the 5' RACE reads, giving one row per CDR3 protein. The table has roughly 110,000 distinct CDR3 sequences, roughly 8.9% seen once. This specimen was CD8+ T cells sorted from PBMCs, taken 45 days after the yellow fever booster vaccination. These receptors were collected from a man aged 25-40 years who received the YFV17D yellow fever vaccine. CDR3s include the opening cysteine and the closing phenylalanine or tryptophan. A row's size may be missing; if present it is once, few, many or a size class.

TRBJ2-5 | TRBV11-2 | many | CASSLGGSSVTQYF
TRBJ1-2 | TRBV7-9 | . | CASSLDGGYGYTF
TRBJ2-1 | TRBV20-1 | many | CSATISYNEQFF
TRBJ2-5 | TRBV6-7 | many | CASSYRGRTGETQYF
TRBJ2-1 | TRBV2 | . | CASNLPPGAYNEQFF
TRBJ2-4 | TRBV6-5 | few | CASSYSGGWENIQYF
TRBJ2-1 | TRBV20-1 | many | CSARGTSGRRSDNEQFF
TRBJ2-7 | TRBV5-4 | many | CASSWGTGGAYEQYF
TRBJ2-5 | TRBV20-1 | many | CSSARQETQYF
TRBJ2-3 | TRBV4-3 | many | CASSQDRGANTDTQYF
TRBJ2-7 | TRBV15 | many | CATSRDQEGGLDEQYF
TRBJ1-2 | TRBV20-1 | many | CSARGGTEHGYTF
TRBJ2-7 | TRBV10-3 | few | CAISEPRDRWSYEQYF
TRBJ2-1 | TRBV19 | many | CASRKDGGSTNEQFF
TRBJ2-3 | TRBV28 | many | CASNWEAGVTLDTQYF
TRBJ2-1 | TRBV21-1 | many | CASRQLAGDPGDEQFF
TRBJ2-1 | TRBV19 | many | CASSRDAEQFF
TRBJ1-1 | TRBV29-1 | . | CSVYREDTEAFF
TRBJ2-3 | TRBV9 | many | CASSAFGGTDTQYF
TRBJ2-7 | TRBV30 | . | CAWSWTGFNYEQYF
TRBJ2-7 | TRBV20-1 | many | CSARPFGTASYEQYF
TRBJ2-3 | TRBV6-5 | many | CASSYSGGADTQYF
TRBJ2-7 | TRBV6-5 | few | CASSYSVGTGEQYF
TRBJ2-1 | TRBV27 | many | CASSSGTSPNEQFF
TRBJ2-1 | TRBV7-2 | few | CASSLVTGDGNEQFF
TRBJ2-5 | TRBV7-2 | large | CASSSSHGTPLQRTQYF
TRBJ1-2 | TRBV20-1 | many | CSALTQGTYGYTF
TRBJ1-1 | TRBV28 | many | CASTGGPPNTEAFF
TRBJ1-1 | TRBV15 | few | CATSRVTHTEAFF
TRBJ2-3 | TRBV15 | many | CATSRVAYANTDTQYF
TRBJ1-1 | TRBV30 | . | CAWSYSSTTEAFF
TRBJ1-1 | TRBV20-1 | many | CSAKVADEAFF
TRBJ2-2 | TRBV6-5 | many | CASSYHSGRPAGELFF
TRBJ2-1 | TRBV29-1 | few | CSVGGYSYNEQFF
TRBJ2-7 | TRBV5-1 | few | CASSLGVGPLSYEQYF
TRBJ2-7 | TRBV6-6 | many | CASATGMRNEQYF
TRBJ1-4 | TRBV7-9 | many | CASSSGYEKLFF
TRBJ2-1 | TRBV6-2/TRBV6-3 | many | CASSYPGLAGYNEQFF
TRBJ2-3 | TRBV12-5 | many | CASGPGLASTDTQYF
TRBJ1-1 | TRBV28 | . | CASRTWTVNTEAFF